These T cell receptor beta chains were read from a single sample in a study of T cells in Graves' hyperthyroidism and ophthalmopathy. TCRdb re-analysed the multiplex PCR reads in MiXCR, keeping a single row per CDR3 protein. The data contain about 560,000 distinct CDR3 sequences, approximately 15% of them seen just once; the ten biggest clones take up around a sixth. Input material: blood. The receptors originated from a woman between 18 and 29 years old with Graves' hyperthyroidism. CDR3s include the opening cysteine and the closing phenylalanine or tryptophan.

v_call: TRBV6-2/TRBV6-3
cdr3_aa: CASGGFGQPQHF

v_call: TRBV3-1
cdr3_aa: CASSYGNTIYF

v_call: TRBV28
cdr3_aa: CASSPNSAYTEAFF

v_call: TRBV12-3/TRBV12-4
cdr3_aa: CASSLVGTQETQYF

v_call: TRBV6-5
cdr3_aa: CASSYVGTGVSDTQYF

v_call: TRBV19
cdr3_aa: CASRMTSGGLANEQFF

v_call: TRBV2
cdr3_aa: CASSRRSGTSSYNEQFF

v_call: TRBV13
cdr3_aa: CASSPTSTSGGPDSYEQYF

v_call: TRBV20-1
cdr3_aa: CSPNRNTTYQETQYF

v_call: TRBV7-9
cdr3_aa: CASSLVLQGAGNSPLHF

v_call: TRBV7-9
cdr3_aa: CASSPGPPGNTIYF

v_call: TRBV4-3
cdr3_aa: CASTPGGQSTDTQYF

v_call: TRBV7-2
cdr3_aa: CASSPRRRGAAQETQYF